The clone carrying this T cell receptor (beta chain) was recorded once. This entry belongs to a study of blood T cell repertoires in COVID-19. Study as a whole: Researchers got acute and convalescent COVID-19 samples from the United States, Italy and Spain. T cells, B-cell-depleted T cells, or PBMCs provided the cDNA or gDNA that served as material.

Authors' analysis steps: Estimates of nucleated cell counts were drawn from the amplification of reference gene primers. The assay was immunoSEQ multiplex PCR, and TCRdb's table has in-frame clones only and misses some. Clonal size and the V and J genes are those of that table, whereas D and trimming came from the DNA. The table records 35,000 to 50,000 clones, more than 80% of them present only once. The sequenced sample was peripheral blood. The source is a man aged 60-69 years with acute or convalescent COVID-19.

CDR3 in amino acids: CAISGSPGQGADTEAFF. For the CDR3, the DNA is TGTGCCATCAGTGGATCTCCGGGACAGGGGGCCGACACTGAAGCTTTCTTT. The V and J genes are TRBV10-3 and TRBJ1-1; 12 bases agree with TRBD1. CDR1 and CDR2 (germline): ENHRY, SYGVKD. The CDR3 covers 17 residues. The trim removed 4 bases at V and 3 bases at J, leaving 9 bases unmatched.